The T cell receptor (beta chain) under discussion was sequenced for a study of CD8 T cells in Susac syndrome. The CDR3 is 15 amino acids. Germline CDR1 SGHRS, CDR2 YFSETQ. Trimming cost V 3 bases and J 6 bases, with 15 bases left between them. It was with random hexamers that 0.5 to 1 ug RNA was reverse transcribed. TCRdb reprocessed the immunoSEQ multiplex PCR reads via MiXCR and lists one record per CDR3 protein. The table shows around 180,000 distinct CDR3 sequences, with 85% to 95% occurring only once. The V and J genes are TRBV5-1 and TRBJ2-2; no firm D call. The TCR was taken from a human donor with multiple sclerosis. Sequencing was performed on CD4+ T cells from PBMCs. The CDR3 is CASSSEPFRAGELFF. CDR3 coding DNA: TGCGCCAGCAGCTCCGAACCTTTCCGGGCCGGGGAGCTGTTTTTT.